Listed below are T cell receptor beta chains from one sample, sequenced in a study of T cell repertoires in cytomegalovirus infection. The antigens of these receptors remain unknown. TCRdb analysed the reads with MiXCR anew, one entry per CDR3 protein. The repertoire has about 480,000 distinct CDR3 sequences, about 33% of them found once; the top ten carry under 20%. The sequences come from cultured PBMCs, collected from culture after CMV antigen stimulation. All receptors derive from a human donor in good health (CMV status not recorded). Some clones in this sample may be carry-over from other donors' samples. Both conserved end residues are part of each CDR3. A D gene is named only where the DNA matches it firmly. Size values are once, few and many counts, or a class for expanded clones, and some rows have none.

TRBJ1-6	TRBV2	few	-	CASSVGRETYNSPLHF	TGTGCCAGCAGTGTTGGGAGGGAGACCTATAATTCACCCCTCCACTTT
TRBJ1-5	TRBV28	few	-	CASIPLGLASNQPQHF	TGTGCCAGCATCCCTCTGGGACTCGCTAGCAATCAGCCCCAGCATTTT
TRBJ2-1	TRBV2	-	-	CASSAGSPSYNEQFF	TGTGCCAGCAGTGCTGGGAGTCCCTCCTACAATGAGCAGTTCTTC
TRBJ2-3	TRBV7-2	few	TRBD2	CASSSSGRGSDTQYF	TGTGCCAGCAGCTCTAGCGGGAGAGGTTCAGATACGCAGTATTTT
TRBJ2-1	TRBV27	-	TRBD2	CASSLWLAGNNEQFF	TGTGCCAGCAGTTTATGGCTAGCGGGGAACAATGAGCAGTTCTTC
TRBJ2-1	TRBV7-6	-	TRBD2	CASSRGTSGRNMNEQFF	TGTGCCAGCAGCCGCGGGACTAGCGGGAGGAATATGAATGAGCAGTTCTTC
TRBJ1-5	TRBV7-9	-	-	CASGGGSSNQPQHF	TGTGCCAGCGGTGGGGGTAGTAGCAATCAGCCCCAGCATTTT
TRBJ1-1	TRBV12-3/TRBV12-4	-	TRBD1	CASSFGYRGDTEAFF	TGTGCCAGCAGTTTTGGCTACAGGGGGGACACTGAAGCTTTCTTT
TRBJ2-2	TRBV6-2/TRBV6-3	-	-	CASSQALGGELFF	TGTGCCAGCAGCCAAGCCCTAGGGGGGGAGCTGTTTTTT
TRBJ1-1	TRBV28	many	-	CASSPQGVGTEAFF	TGTGCCAGCAGTCCCCAGGGTGTAGGCACTGAAGCTTTCTTT
TRBJ1-2	TRBV19	-	-	CASSIFPGVSLNYGYTF	TGTGCCAGTAGTATATTTCCGGGAGTTTCACTCAACTATGGCTACACCTTC
TRBJ2-7	TRBV7-9	-	-	CASSPPGRNYEQYF	TGTGCCAGCAGCCCACCAGGTAGGAACTACGAGCAGTACTTC
TRBJ1-4	TRBV7-2	few	-	CATTGRRGEKLFF	TGTGCCACTACAGGCCGGAGGGGTGAAAAACTGTTTTTT
TRBJ2-5	TRBV19	once	TRBD1	CASSFPRGQGGTQYF	TGTGCCAGCTCATTCCCCAGGGGACAGGGCGGGACCCAGTACTTC
TRBJ2-1	TRBV3-1	-	TRBD2	CASSPLGLDEQFF	TGTGCCAGCAGCCCCCTGGGACTAGATGAGCAGTTCTTC
TRBJ1-1	TRBV5-8	-	-	CASSPVGQNTEAFF	TGTGCCAGCAGCCCGGTAGGGCAGAACACTGAAGCTTTCTTT
TRBJ2-5	TRBV7-4	-	-	CASIGPRETQYF	TGTGCCAGCATAGGCCCGCGAGAGACCCAGTACTTC
TRBJ2-3	TRBV29-1	-	-	CSVRVDTQYF	TGCAGCGTCAGGGTGGATACGCAGTATTTT
TRBJ1-1	TRBV30	-	-	CAWSVRSRGAFF	TGTGCCTGGAGTGTGAGGTCTAGGGGAGCTTTCTTT
TRBJ2-5	TRBV27	-	-	CASSRIPGETQYF	TGTGCCAGCAGTCGAATACCTGGAGAGACCCAGTACTTC
TRBJ1-1	TRBV7-6	-	-	CASSNGGAITEAFF	TGTGCCAGCAGCAACGGCGGGGCGATCACTGAAGCTTTCTTT
TRBJ2-3	TRBV7-6	many	-	CASSWGTDTQYF	TGTGCCAGCAGCTGGGGCACAGATACGCAGTATTTT
TRBJ1-1	TRBV7-2	few	TRBD1	CASSLYRRTGFGNTEAFF	TGTGCCAGCAGCTTATATCGCCGGACAGGGTTTGGGAACACTGAAGCTTTCTTT
TRBJ1-1	TRBV28	-	TRBD1	CASSSGQRSDEAFF	TGTGCCAGCAGTTCGGGACAGCGAAGCGACGAAGCTTTCTTT
TRBJ1-4	TRBV6-1	few	-	CASRMTGSNEKLFF	TGTGCCAGCAGAATGACCGGGAGTAATGAAAAACTGTTTTTT
TRBJ1-1	TRBV7-9	-	-	CASSSRWGNTEAFF	TGTGCCAGCAGCTCGCGATGGGGGAACACTGAAGCTTTCTTT
TRBJ1-4	TRBV7-2	many	-	CASSPRGVTTNEKLFF	TGTGCCAGCAGCCCCCGAGGGGTCACAACTAATGAAAAACTGTTTTTT
TRBJ1-5	TRBV20-1	-	-	CSAPTQYSNQPQHF	TGCAGTGCACCGACACAATATAGCAATCAGCCCCAGCATTTT
TRBJ2-1	TRBV6-1	-	TRBD1	CASSRQGDGGLEQFF	TGTGCCAGCAGCAGACAGGGGGATGGGGGTCTTGAGCAGTTCTTC
TRBJ1-5	TRBV7-2	many	TRBD1	CASSFSGTAPNQPQHF	TGTGCCAGCAGTTTCTCCGGGACAGCACCTAATCAGCCCCAGCATTTT
TRBJ2-3	TRBV7-3	-	-	CASSTTNSGITDTQYF	TGTGCCAGCAGCACCACAAATAGCGGCATTACAGATACGCAGTATTTT
TRBJ2-1	TRBV7-9	-	-	CASSLDPGLKAHEQFF	TGTGCCAGCAGCTTAGACCCCGGACTTAAGGCACATGAGCAGTTCTTC
TRBJ1-5	TRBV10-3	-	-	CAISASDDQPQHF	TGTGCCATCAGTGCCTCGGATGATCAGCCCCAGCATTTT
TRBJ2-5	TRBV12-3/TRBV12-4	few	-	CASTLASGLLGTQYF	TGTGCCAGCACGCTTGCCTCGGGTCTATTGGGGACCCAGTACTTC
TRBJ2-7	TRBV19	-	-	CASSAASAYEQYF	TGTGCCAGTAGTGCGGCTTCAGCCTACGAGCAGTACTTC
TRBJ2-5	TRBV6-2/TRBV6-3	-	-	CASSYQRKETQYF	TGTGCCAGCAGTTACCAGCGGAAAGAGACCCAGTACTTC
TRBJ2-7	TRBV25-1	-	-	CASTTEPSYEQYF	TGTGCCAGCACGACGGAACCTTCCTACGAGCAGTACTTC
TRBJ2-3	TRBV7-8	many	-	CASKLWGVTDTQYF	TGTGCCAGCAAGCTTTGGGGGGTCACAGATACGCAGTATTTT
TRBJ1-5	TRBV27	-	-	CASGRIQPQHF	TGTGCCAGCGGAAGGATTCAGCCCCAGCATTTT
TRBJ1-5	TRBV5-6	-	-	CASSYRGLNQPQHF	TGTGCCAGCAGCTACCGGGGCCTAAATCAGCCCCAGCATTTT
TRBJ2-1	TRBV25-1	-	TRBD2	CASSALTSGTRYNEQFF	TGTGCCAGCAGTGCGCTTACTAGCGGGACGAGATACAATGAGCAGTTCTTC
TRBJ2-7	TRBV4-1	-	-	CASSQNPGTPSYEQYF	TGTGCCAGCAGCCAAAACCCCGGGACACCCTCCTACGAGCAGTACTTC